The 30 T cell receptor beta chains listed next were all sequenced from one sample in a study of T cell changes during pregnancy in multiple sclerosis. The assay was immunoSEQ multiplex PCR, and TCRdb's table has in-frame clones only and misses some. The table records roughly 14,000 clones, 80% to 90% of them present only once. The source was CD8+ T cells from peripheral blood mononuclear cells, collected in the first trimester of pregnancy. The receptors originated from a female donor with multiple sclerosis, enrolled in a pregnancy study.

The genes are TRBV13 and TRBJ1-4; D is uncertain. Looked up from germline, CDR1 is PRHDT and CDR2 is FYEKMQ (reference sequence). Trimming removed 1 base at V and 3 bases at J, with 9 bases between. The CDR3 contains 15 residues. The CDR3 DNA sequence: TGTGCCAGCAGCTTAGTGGGCCTGGCTAATGAAAAACTGTTTTTT. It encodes CASSLVGLANEKLFF.

The CDR3 nucleotides read TGTGCCAGCATCGGCAGGTCCGGGACAGGGACCTACGAGCAGTACTTC. Translation: CASIGRSGTGTYEQYF. The chain recombines TRBV27 with TRBJ2-7; 9 positions agree with TRBD1. This CDR3 has 16 residues. Germline V gene sequence: CDR1 MNHEY, CDR2 SMNVEV (reference sequence). With 7 bases clipped from V and 2 bases from J, the junction kept 12 bases outside the gene matches.

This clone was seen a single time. CDR3 region: CASRSPGKRLEQFF. The DNA for the CDR3 is TGTGCCAGCCGCTCCCCGGGAAAACGGCTTGAGCAGTTCTTC. The rearrangement uses TRBV27 and TRBJ2-1, with a tentative D call TRBD2 (5 bases). Germline V CDR1 and CDR2: MNHEY, SMNVEV (reference sequence). Trimming pared 8 bases from V and 9 bases from J, leaving 20 bases between. The CDR3 is 14 residues long.

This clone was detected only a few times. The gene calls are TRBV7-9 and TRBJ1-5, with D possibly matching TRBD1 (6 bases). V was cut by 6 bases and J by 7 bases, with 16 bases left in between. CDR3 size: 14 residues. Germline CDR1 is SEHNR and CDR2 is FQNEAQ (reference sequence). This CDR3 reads CASSFTGQGQPQHF. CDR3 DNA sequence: TGTGCCAGCAGTTTTACAGGGCAGGGGCAGCCCCAGCATTTT. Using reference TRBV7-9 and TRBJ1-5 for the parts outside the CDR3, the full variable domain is DTGVSQNPRHKITKRGQNVTFRCDPISEHNRLYWYRQTLGQGPEFLTYFQNEAQLEKSRLLSDRFSAERPKGSFSTLEIQRTEQGDSAMYLCASSFTGQGQPQHFGDGTRLSIL.

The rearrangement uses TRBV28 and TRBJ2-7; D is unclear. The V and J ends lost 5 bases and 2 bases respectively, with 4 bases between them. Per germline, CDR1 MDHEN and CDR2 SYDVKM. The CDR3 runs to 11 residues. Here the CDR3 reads CASSPAYEQYF. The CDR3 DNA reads TGTGCCAGCAGTCCGGCCTACGAGCAGTACTTC.

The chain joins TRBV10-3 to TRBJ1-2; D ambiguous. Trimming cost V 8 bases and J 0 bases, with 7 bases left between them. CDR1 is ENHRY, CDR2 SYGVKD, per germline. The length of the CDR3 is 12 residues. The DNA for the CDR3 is TGTGCCATCTTTGCAGCTAACTATGGCTACACCTTC. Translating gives CAIFAANYGYTF.

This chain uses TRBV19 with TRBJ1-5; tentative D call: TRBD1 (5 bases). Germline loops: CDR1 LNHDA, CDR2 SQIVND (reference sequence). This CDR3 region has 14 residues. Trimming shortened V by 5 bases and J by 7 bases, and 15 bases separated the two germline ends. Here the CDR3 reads CASSLSTARQPQHF. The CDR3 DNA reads TGTGCCAGTAGTTTGTCGACAGCCCGCCAGCCCCAGCATTTT.

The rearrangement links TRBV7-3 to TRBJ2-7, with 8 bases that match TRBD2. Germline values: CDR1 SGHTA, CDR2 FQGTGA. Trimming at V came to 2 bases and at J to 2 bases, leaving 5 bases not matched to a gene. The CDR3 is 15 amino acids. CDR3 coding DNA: TGTGCCAGCAGCTTATGGGCGGGGGGCCCCTACGAGCAGTACTTC. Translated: CASSLWAGGPYEQYF.

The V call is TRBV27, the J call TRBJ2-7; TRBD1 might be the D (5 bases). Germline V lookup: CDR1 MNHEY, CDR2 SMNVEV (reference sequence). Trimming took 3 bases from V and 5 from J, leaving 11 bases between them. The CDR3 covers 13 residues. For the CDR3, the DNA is TGTGCCAGCAGTTTTACCCAGGGTCACGAGCAGTACTTC. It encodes CASSFTQGHEQYF.

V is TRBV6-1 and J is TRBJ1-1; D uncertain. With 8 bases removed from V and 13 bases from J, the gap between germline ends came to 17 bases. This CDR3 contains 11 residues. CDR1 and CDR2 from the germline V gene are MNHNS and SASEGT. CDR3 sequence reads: CASGQWRDVFF. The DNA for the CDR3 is TGTGCCAGCGGGCAGTGGAGGGATGTTTTCTTT.

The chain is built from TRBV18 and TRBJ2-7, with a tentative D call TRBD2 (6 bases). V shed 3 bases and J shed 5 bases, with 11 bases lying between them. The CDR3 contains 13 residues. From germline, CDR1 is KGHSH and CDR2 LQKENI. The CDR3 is CASSPLGGDEQYF. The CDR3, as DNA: TGTGCCAGCTCACCTCTCGGGGGTGACGAGCAGTACTTC.

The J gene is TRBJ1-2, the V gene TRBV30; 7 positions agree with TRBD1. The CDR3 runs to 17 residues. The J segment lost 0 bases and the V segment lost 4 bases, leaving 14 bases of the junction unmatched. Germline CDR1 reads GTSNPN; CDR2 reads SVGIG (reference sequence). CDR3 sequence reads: CAWTKLFRDSPNYGYTF. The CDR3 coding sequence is TGTGCCTGGACTAAATTATTCCGGGACAGTCCTAACTATGGCTACACCTTC.

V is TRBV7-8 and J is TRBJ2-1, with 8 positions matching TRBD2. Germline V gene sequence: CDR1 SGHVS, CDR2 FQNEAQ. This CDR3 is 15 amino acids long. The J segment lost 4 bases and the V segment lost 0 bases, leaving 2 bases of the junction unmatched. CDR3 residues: CASSLAPSGYNEQFF. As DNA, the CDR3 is TGTGCCAGCAGCTTAGCGCCTAGCGGGTACAATGAGCAGTTCTTC.

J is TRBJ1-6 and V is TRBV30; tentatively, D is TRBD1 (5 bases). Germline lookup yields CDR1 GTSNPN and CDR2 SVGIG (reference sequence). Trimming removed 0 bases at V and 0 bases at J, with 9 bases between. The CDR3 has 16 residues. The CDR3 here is CAWSVQDYSYNSPLHF. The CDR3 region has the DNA TGTGCCTGGAGTGTACAGGATTACTCCTATAATTCACCCCTCCACTTT.

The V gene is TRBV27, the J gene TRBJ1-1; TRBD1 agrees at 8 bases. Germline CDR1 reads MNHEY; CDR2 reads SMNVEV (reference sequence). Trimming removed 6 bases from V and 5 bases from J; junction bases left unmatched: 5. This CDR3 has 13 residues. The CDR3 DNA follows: TGTGCCAGCAGGCGGACAGGGCGTACTGAAGCTTTCTTT. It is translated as CASRRTGRTEAFF.

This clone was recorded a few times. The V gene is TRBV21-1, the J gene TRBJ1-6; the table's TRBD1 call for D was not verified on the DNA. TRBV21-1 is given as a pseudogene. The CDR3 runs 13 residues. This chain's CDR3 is CASTGVWNSPLHF. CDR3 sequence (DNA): TGTGCCAGTACAGGGGTGTGGAATTCACCCCTCCACTTT.

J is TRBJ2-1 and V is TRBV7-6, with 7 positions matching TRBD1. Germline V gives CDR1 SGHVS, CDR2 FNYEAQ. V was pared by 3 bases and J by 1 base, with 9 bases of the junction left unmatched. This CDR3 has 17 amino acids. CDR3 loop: CASSFGQGVDSYNEQFF. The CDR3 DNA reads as TGTGCCAGCAGCTTTGGTCAGGGGGTCGATTCCTACAATGAGCAGTTCTTC.

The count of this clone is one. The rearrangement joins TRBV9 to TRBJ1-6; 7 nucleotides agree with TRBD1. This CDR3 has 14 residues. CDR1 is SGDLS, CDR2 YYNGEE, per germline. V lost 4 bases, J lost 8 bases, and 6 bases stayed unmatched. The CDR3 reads CASSWRDRHSPLHF. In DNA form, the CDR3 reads TGTGCCAGCAGCTGGAGGGACAGACATTCACCCCTCCACTTT. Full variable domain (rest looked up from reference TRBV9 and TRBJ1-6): DSGVTQTPKHLITATGQRVTLRCSPRSGDLSVYWYQQSLDQGLQFLIQYYNGEERAKGNILERFSAQQFPDLHSELNLSSLELGDSALYFCASSWRDRHSPLHFGNGTRLTVT.

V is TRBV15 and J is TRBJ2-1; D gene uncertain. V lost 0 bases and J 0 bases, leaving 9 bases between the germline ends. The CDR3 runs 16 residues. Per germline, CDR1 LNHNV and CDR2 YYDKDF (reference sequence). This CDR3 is CATSRDRSISYNEQFF. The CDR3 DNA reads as TGTGCCACCAGCAGAGATCGGTCTATCTCCTACAATGAGCAGTTCTTC.

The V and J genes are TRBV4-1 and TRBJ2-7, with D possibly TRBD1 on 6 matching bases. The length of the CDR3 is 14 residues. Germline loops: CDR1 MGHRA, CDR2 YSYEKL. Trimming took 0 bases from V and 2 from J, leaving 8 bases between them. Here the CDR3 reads CASSQEQGTYEQYF. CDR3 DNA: TGCGCCAGCAGCCAAGAACAGGGAACCTACGAGCAGTACTTC.

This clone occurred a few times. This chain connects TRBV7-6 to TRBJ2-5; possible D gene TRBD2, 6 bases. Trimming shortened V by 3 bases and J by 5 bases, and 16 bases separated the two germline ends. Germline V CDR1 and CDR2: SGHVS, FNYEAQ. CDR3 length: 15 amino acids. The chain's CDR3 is CASSFSRGVGETQYF. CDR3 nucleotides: TGTGCCAGCAGCTTTTCGCGGGGCGTGGGGGAGACCCAGTACTTC.

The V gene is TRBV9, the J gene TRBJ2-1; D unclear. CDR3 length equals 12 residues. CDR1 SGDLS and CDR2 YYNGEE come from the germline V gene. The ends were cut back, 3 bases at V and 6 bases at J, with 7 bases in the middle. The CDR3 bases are TGTGCCAGCAGCGGAACTCTCAATGAGCAGTTCTTC. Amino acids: CASSGTLNEQFF.

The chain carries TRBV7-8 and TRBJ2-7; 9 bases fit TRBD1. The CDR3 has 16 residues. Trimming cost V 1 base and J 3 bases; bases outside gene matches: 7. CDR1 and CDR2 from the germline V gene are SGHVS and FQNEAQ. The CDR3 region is CASSLGRDRVFYEQYF. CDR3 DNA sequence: TGTGCCAGCAGCTTAGGGCGGGACAGGGTCTTCTACGAGCAGTACTTC.

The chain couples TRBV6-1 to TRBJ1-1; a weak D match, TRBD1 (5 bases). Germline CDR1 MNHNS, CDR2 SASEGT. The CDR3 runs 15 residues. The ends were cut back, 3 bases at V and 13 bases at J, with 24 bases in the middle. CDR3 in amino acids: CASSEKGGAGTDGFF. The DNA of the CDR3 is TGTGCCAGCAGTGAGAAGGGAGGAGCCGGGACGGACGGTTTCTTT.

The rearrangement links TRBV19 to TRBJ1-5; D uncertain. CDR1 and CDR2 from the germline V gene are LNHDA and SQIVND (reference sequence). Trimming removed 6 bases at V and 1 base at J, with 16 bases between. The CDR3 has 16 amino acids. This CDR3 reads CASSPHIGVSNQPQHF. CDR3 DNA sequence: TGTGCCAGTAGCCCACACATCGGGGTGAGCAATCAGCCCCAGCATTTT.

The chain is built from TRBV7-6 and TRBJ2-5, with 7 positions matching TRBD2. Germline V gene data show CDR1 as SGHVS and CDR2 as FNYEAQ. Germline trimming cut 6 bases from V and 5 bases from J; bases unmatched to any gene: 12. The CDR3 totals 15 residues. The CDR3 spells CASRRTAGEGETQYF. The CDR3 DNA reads TGTGCCAGCAGAAGGACCGCGGGAGAAGGGGAGACCCAGTACTTC. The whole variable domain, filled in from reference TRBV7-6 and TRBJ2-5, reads GAGVSQSPRYKVTKRGQDVALRCDPISGHVSLYWYRQALGQGPEFLTYFNYEAQQDKSGLPNDRFSAERPEGSISTLTIQRTEQRDSAMYRCASRRTAGEGETQYFGPGTRLLVL.

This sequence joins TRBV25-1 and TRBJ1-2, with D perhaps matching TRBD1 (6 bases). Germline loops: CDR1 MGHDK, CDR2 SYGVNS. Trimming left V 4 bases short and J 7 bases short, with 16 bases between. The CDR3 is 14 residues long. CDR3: CASSAGGGFGGYTF. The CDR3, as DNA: TGTGCCAGCAGTGCGGGAGGGGGTTTCGGTGGCTACACCTTC.

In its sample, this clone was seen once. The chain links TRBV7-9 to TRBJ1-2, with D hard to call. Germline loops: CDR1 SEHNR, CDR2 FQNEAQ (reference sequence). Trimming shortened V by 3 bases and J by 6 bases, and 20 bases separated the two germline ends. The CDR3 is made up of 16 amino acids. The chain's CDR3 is CASSFAKTMGPNGYTF. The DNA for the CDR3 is TGTGCCAGCAGCTTCGCCAAGACAATGGGCCCCAATGGCTACACCTTC.

In DNA form, the CDR3 reads TGTGCCAGCAGCGTAGCGGGAGTTGAGCAGTTCTTC. Its translation is CASSVAGVEQFF. V is TRBV9 and J is TRBJ2-1, with D possibly matching TRBD2 (6 bases). The V and J ends lost 0 bases and 9 bases respectively, with 7 bases between them. The germline gives CDR1 SGDLS, CDR2 YYNGEE. The length of the CDR3 is 12 residues.

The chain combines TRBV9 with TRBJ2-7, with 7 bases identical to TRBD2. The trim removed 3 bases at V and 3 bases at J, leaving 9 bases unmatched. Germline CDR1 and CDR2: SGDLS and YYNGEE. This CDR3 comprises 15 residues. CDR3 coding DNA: TGTGCCAGCAGCGCGAGCGTTACTAGCGACTACGAGCAGTACTTC. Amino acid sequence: CASSASVTSDYEQYF.